This TCR beta chain appears in the sequencing data of a study of blood T cell repertoires in COVID-19. Study overall: Samples of COVID-19 (acute and convalescent) were obtained from the United States, Italy and Spain. The cDNA or gDNA used as material had been derived from T cells, B-cell-depleted T cells, or PBMCs.

Data came from immunoSEQ multiplex PCR; TCRdb stores just in-frame clones and leaves some out. The data hold more than 250,000 clones, with 80% to 95% observed a single time. Cohorts were determined from participant-reported clinical history. Recovery among Cohort 3 donors was established by two negative PCRs, clearance, or symptom resolution. The sample taken for sequencing was PBMCs or T cells enriched from blood (not recorded which). The receptor was derived from a woman aged 25-40 years who had recovered from COVID-19.

This CDR3 is CASQGATDTQYF. The CDR3 DNA is TGTGCCTCACAGGGGGCCACAGATACGCAGTATTTT. The chain joins TRBV10-3 to TRBJ2-3; 9 bases agree with TRBD1. CDR3 length: 12 residues. Germline CDR1 ENHRY, CDR2 SYGVKD. The ends lost 11 bases at V and 2 bases at J; junction bases unmatched: 2.